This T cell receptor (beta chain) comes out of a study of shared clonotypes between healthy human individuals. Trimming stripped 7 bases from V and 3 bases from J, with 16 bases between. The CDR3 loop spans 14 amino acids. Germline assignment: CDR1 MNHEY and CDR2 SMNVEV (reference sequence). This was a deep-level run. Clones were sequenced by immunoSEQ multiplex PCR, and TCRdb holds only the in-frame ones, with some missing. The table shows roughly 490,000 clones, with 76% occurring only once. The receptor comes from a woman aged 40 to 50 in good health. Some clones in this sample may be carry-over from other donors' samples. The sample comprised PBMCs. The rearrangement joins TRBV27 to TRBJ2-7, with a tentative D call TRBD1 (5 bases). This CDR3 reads CASTPAGYLYEQYF. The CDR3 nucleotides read TGTGCCAGCACCCCGGCAGGGTACCTCTACGAGCAGTACTTC.